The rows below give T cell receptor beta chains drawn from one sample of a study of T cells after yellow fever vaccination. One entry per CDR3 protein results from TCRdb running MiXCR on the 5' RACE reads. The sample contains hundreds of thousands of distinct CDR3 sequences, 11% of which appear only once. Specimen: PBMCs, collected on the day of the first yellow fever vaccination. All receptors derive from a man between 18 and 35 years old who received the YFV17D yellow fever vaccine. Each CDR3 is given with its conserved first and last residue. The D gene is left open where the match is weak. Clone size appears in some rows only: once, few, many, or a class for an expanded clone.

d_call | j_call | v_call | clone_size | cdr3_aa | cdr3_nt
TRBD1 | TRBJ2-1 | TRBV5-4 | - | CASSLNQGVYNEQFF | TGTGCCAGCAGCTTGAATCAGGGGGTCTACAATGAGCAGTTCTTC
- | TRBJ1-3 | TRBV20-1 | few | CSAQGSGNTIYF | TGCAGTGCGCAGGGCTCTGGAAACACCATATATTTT
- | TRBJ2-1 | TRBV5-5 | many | CASRRLDGSYNEQFF | TGTGCCAGCAGGCGACTAGACGGCTCCTACAATGAGCAGTTCTTC
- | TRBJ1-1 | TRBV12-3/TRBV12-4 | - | CASSLRGVLSEAFF | TGTGCCAGCAGTTTGAGGGGAGTGTTATCTGAAGCTTTCTTT
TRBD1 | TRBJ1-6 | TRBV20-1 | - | CSARPVAGGSPLHF | TGCAGTGCTAGACCGGTGGCAGGGGGTTCACCCCTCCACTTT
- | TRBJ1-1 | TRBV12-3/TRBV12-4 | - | CASSTRGPNTEAFF | TGTGCCAGCAGTACCAGGGGCCCAAACACTGAAGCTTTCTTT
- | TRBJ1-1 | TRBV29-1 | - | CSVIKGTAEAFF | TGCAGCGTTATAAAGGGGACGGCTGAAGCTTTCTTT
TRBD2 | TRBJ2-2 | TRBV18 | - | CASSPKRGNTGELFF | TGTGCCAGCTCCCCCAAGCGGGGGAACACCGGGGAGCTGTTTTTT
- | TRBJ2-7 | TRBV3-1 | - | CASSRWVAGRSYEQYF | TGTGCCAGCAGCCGCTGGGTGGCGGGGAGATCCTACGAGCAGTACTTC
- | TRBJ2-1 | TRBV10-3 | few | CAIRPSLGGNEQFF | TGTGCCATCAGGCCCAGCCTAGGGGGGAATGAGCAGTTCTTC
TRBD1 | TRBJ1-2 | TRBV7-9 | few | CASSIDRTGANYGYTF | TGTGCCAGCAGCATCGACCGGACAGGGGCTAACTATGGCTACACCTTC
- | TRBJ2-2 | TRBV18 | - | CASQRRDTGELFF | TGTGCCAGCCAGAGACGAGACACCGGGGAGCTGTTTTTT
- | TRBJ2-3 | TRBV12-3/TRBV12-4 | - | CASSQEQSTQYF | TGTGCCAGCAGCCAAGAACAAAGCACGCAGTATTTT
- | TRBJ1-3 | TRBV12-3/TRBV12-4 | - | CASSFAFSGNTIYF | TGTGCCAGCAGTTTTGCTTTCTCTGGAAACACCATATATTTT
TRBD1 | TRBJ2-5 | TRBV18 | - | CASSLRDRKETQYF | TGTGCCAGCTCCCTCCGGGACAGGAAAGAGACCCAGTACTTC
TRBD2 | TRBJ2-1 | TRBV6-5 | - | CASSYTGTSRYNEQFF | TGTGCCAGCAGTTACACCGGGACTAGCCGATACAATGAGCAGTTCTTC
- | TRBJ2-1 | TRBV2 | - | CASGGDEQFF | TGTGCCAGCGGTGGGGATGAGCAGTTCTTC
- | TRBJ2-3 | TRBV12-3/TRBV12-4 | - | CASSLGQGWSDTQYF | TGTGCCAGCAGTTTAGGGCAGGGTTGGTCAGATACGCAGTATTTT
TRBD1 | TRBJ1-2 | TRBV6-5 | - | CASSWDRGIYGYTF | TGTGCCAGCAGTTGGGACAGGGGAATTTATGGCTACACCTTC
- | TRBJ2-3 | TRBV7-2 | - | CASSFGSLGTDTQYF | TGTGCCAGCAGCTTTGGTTCCCTGGGGACAGATACGCAGTATTTT
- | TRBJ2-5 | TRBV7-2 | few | CASSGRVRGARSGTQYF | TGTGCCAGCAGTGGTAGGGTGCGCGGGGCCAGGTCAGGGACCCAGTACTTC
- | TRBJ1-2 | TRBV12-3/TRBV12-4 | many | CASSPGEGLYGYTF | TGTGCCAGCAGTCCAGGGGAGGGACTCTATGGCTACACCTTC
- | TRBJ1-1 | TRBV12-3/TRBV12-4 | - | CASSRKDGDNEAFF | TGTGCCAGCAGTAGGAAGGACGGAGATAATGAAGCTTTCTTT
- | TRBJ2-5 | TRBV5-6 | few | CASNRGPNRGPYQETQYF | TGTGCCAGCAACCGGGGCCCCAACCGGGGCCCGTACCAAGAGACCCAGTACTTC
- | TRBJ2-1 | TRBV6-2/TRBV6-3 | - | CASSFGTSGREQFF | TGTGCCAGCAGTTTCGGGACGTCAGGTCGTGAGCAGTTCTTC
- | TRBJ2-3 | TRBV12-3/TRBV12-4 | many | CASGGAPDTQYF | TGTGCCAGCGGGGGGGCCCCAGATACGCAGTATTTT